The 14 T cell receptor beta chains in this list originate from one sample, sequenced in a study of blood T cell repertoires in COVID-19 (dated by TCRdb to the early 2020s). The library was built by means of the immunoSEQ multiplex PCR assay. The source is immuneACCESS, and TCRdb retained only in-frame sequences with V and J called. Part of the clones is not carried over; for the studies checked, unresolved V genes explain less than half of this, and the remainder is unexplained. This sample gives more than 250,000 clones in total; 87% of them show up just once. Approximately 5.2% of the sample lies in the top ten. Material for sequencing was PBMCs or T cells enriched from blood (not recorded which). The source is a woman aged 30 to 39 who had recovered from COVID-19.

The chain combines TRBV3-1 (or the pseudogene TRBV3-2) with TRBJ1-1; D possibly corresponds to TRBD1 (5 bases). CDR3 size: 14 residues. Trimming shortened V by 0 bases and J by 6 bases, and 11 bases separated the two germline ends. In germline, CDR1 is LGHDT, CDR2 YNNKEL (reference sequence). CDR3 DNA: TGTGCCAGCAGCCAAGATGGAAGCAGGGCTGAAGCTTTCTTT. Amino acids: CASSQDGSRAEAFF.

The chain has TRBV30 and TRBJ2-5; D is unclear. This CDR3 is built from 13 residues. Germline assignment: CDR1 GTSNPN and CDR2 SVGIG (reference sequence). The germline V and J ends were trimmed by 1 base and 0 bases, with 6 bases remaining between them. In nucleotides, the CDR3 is TGTGCCTGGAGTGCTCAGGACCAAGAGACCCAGTACTTC. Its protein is CAWSAQDQETQYF.

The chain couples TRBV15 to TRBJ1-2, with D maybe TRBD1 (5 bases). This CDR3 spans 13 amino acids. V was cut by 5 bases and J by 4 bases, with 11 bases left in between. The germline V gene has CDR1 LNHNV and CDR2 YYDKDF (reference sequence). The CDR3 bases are TGTGCCACCAGCCTCCGGGGGGGCTATGGCTACACCTTC. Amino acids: CATSLRGGYGYTF.

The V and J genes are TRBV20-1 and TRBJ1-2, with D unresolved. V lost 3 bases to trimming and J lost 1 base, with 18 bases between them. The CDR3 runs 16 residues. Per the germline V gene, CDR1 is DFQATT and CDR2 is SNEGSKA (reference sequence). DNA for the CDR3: TGCAGTGCTAGTTCGACCCGGAGATCTTTTAACTATGGCTACACCTTC. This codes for CSASSTRRSFNYGYTF.

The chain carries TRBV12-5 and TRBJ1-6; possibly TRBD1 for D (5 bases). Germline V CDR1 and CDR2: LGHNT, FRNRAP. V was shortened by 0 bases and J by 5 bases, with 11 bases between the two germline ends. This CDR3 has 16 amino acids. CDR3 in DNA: TGTGCTAGTGGTTTGGTAGGAAACAGGCATAATTCACCCCTCCACTTT. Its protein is CASGLVGNRHNSPLHF.

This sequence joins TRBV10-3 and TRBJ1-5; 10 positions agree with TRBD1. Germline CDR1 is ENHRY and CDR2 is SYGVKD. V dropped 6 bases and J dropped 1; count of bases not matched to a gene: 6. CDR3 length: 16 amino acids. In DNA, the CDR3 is TGTGCCATCAGCAGAGGGACAGGGGAAAGCAATCAGCCCCAGCATTTT. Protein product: CAISRGTGESNQPQHF.

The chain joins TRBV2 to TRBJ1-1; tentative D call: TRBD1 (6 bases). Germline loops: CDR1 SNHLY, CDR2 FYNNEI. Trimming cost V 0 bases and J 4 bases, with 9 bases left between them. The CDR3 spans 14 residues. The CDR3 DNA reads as TGTGCCAGCAGTGAAGCGGGCAGGGGCACTGAAGCTTTCTTT. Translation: CASSEAGRGTEAFF.

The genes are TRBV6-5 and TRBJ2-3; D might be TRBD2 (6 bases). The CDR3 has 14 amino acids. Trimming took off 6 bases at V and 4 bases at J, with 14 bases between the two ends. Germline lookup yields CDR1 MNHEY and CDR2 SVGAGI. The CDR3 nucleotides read TGTGCCAGCAGACGACTAGTTTCGCCAGATACGCAGTATTTT. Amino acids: CASRRLVSPDTQYF.

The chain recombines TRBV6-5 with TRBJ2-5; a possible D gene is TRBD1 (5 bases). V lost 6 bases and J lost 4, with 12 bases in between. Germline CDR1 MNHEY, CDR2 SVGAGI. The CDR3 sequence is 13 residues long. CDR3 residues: CASSQGDRETQYF. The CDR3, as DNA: TGTGCCAGCAGCCAAGGGGATCGAGAGACCCAGTACTTC.

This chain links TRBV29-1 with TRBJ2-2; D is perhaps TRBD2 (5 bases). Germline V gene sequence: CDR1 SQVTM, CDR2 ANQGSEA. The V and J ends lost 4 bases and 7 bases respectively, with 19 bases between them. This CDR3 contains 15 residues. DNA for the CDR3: TGCAGCGTTGTAGAGGCCGGAAGGAGGAACGGGGAGCTGTTTTTT. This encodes CSVVEAGRRNGELFF.

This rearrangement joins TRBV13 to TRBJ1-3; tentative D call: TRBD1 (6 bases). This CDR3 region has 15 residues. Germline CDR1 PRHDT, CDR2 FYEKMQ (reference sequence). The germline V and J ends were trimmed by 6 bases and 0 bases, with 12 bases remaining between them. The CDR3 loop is CASSTQGLSGNTIYF. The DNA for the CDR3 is TGTGCCAGCAGTACACAGGGCCTCTCTGGAAACACCATATATTTT.

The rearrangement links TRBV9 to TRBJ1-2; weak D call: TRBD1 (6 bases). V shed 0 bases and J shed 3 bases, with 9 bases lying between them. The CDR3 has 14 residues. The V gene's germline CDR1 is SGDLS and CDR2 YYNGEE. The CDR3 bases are TGTGCCAGCAGCGTAGCGGGACAAGACTATGGCTACACCTTC. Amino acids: CASSVAGQDYGYTF.

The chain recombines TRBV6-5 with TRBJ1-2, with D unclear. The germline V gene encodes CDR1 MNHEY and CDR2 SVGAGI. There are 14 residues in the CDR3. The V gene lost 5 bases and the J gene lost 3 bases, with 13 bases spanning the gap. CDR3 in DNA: TGTGCCAGCAGTAACAGTCTGGGTGACTATGGCTACACCTTC. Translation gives CASSNSLGDYGYTF.

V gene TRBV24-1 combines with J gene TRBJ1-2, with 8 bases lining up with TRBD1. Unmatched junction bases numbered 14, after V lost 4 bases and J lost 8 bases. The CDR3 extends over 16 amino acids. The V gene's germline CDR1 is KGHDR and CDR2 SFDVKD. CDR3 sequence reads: CATSDHRQGRVLGYTF. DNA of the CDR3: TGTGCCACCAGTGACCACAGACAGGGGAGGGTGTTGGGCTACACCTTC.